The rows below give T cell receptor beta chains drawn from one sample of a study of OX40 agonist ivuxolimab in advanced cancers. Measured with immunoSEQ multiplex PCR; TCRdb has only the in-frame clones, and not every one. The data hold around 99,000 clones, with around 89% observed a single time. This sample comprised CD4+ or CD8+ T cells sorted from blood, obtained in a trial of the OX40 agonist ivuxolimab. These receptors were collected from an adult with an advanced solid tumor such as melanoma, head and neck, liver or kidney cancer. Both conserved end residues are part of each CDR3. The D gene is left open where the match is weak.

j_call: TRBJ2-5
v_call: TRBV5-1
d_call: NA
cdr3_nt: TGCGCCAGCAGCTTGGACAGGGCACGGACCCAGTACTTC
cdr3_aa: CASSLDRARTQYF

j_call: TRBJ1-4
v_call: TRBV5-1
d_call: NA
cdr3_nt: TGCGCCAGCGGCACAGGGTTCAATGAAAAACTGTTTTTT
cdr3_aa: CASGTGFNEKLFF

j_call: TRBJ2-5
v_call: TRBV7-6
d_call: NA
cdr3_nt: TGTGCCAGCAGCCTTGGACTACCCCCAGAGACCCAGTACTTC
cdr3_aa: CASSLGLPPETQYF

j_call: TRBJ2-7
v_call: TRBV23-1
d_call: NA
cdr3_nt: TGCGCCAGCAGTCTACTTAGACTATCCCACGAGCAGTACTTC
cdr3_aa: CASSLLRLSHEQYF

j_call: TRBJ1-5
v_call: TRBV10-3
d_call: NA
cdr3_nt: TGTGCCATCAGTGAGTCGGGACGCGGTAGCAATCAGCCCCAGCATTTT
cdr3_aa: CAISESGRGSNQPQHF

j_call: TRBJ1-6
v_call: TRBV13
d_call: NA
cdr3_nt: TGTGCCAGCAGCTACCAGGGAACACCCCTCCACTTT
cdr3_aa: CASSYQGTPLHF

j_call: TRBJ2-2
v_call: TRBV9
d_call: TRBD2
cdr3_nt: TGTGCCAGCAGCGTAGGCGGGAGGGCCTCCGGGGAGCTGTTTTTT
cdr3_aa: CASSVGGRASGELFF

j_call: TRBJ2-6
v_call: TRBV5-4
d_call: TRBD2
cdr3_nt: TGTGCCAGCAGCTTGGGACTAGCGGGAGTGGGGTCTGGGGCCAACGTCCTGACTTTC
cdr3_aa: CASSLGLAGVGSGANVLTF

j_call: TRBJ1-5
v_call: TRBV6-1
d_call: NA
cdr3_nt: TGTGCCAGCAGTGAACCCGGGACGCTGGGTCAGCCCCAGCATTTT
cdr3_aa: CASSEPGTLGQPQHF

j_call: TRBJ2-5
v_call: TRBV27
d_call: NA
cdr3_nt: TGTGCCAGCAGTTTAGTACGGTCCTCGGAGACCCAGTACTTC
cdr3_aa: CASSLVRSSETQYF